Below, 3 T cell receptor beta chains from the same sample are listed, as sequenced in a study of technical replicates of blood from a few donors. Measured with immunoSEQ multiplex PCR; TCRdb has only the in-frame clones, and not every one. The table lists tens of thousands of clones, about 98% of them singletons, with roughly 0.16% in the top ten. Sequencing was done on a sample of T cells isolated from PBMCs. The receptors stem from a human donor in good health.

The chain uses TRBV2 and TRBJ2-5; a weak D match, TRBD2 (5 bases). There are 14 residues in the CDR3. V was trimmed by 0 bases and J by 4 bases, leaving 9 bases between them. Germline V CDR1 and CDR2: SNHLY, FYNNEI. Written as DNA, the CDR3 is TGTGCCAGCAGTGAAGCACGGAGGACAGAGACCCAGTACTTC. This translates into CASSEARRTETQYF.

V usage is TRBV28 and J usage is TRBJ2-2; possible D gene TRBD1, 6 bases. V lost 4 bases and J 4 bases, leaving 16 bases between the germline ends. CDR1 is MDHEN, CDR2 SYDVKM, per germline. This CDR3 spans 16 amino acids. The CDR3 here is CASSWYRVGATGELFF. CDR3 sequence (DNA): TGTGCCAGCAGTTGGTACCGGGTGGGGGCCACCGGGGAGCTGTTTTTT.

The chain links TRBV29-1 to TRBJ2-7; 9 nucleotides agree with TRBD1. This CDR3 is built from 14 residues. V lost 4 bases, J lost 2 bases, and 6 bases stayed unmatched. In germline, CDR1 is SQVTM, CDR2 ANQGSEA. This CDR3 reads CSVGTGQGTYEQYF. CDR3 bases: TGCAGCGTTGGGACGGGACAGGGCACCTACGAGCAGTACTTC.